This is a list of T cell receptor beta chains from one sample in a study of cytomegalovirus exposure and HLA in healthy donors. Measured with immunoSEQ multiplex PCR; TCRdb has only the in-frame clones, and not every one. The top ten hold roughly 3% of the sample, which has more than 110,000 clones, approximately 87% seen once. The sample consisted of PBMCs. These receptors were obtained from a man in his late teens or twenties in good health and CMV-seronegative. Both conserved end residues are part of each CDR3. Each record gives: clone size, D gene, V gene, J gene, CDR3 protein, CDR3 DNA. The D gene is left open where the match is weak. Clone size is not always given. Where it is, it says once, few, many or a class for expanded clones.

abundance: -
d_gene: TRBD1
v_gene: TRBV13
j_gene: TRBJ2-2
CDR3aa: CASSFRTGDYGELFF
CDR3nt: TGTGCCAGCAGCTTTCGGACAGGGGATTACGGGGAGCTGTTTTTT

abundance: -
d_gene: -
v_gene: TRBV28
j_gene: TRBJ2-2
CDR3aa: CASRSGFTGELFF
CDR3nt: TGTGCCAGCAGGTCAGGATTCACCGGGGAGCTGTTTTTT

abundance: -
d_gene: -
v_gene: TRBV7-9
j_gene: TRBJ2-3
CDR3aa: CASSFAQGAPDTQYF
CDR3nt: TGTGCCAGCAGCTTCGCACAGGGCGCGCCAGATACGCAGTATTTT

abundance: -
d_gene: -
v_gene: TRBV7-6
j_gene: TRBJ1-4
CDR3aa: CASSLVLNEKLFF
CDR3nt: TGTGCCAGCAGCTTAGTTCTTAATGAAAAACTGTTTTTT

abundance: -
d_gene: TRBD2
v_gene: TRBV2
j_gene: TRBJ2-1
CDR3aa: CASSGTSGSSYNEQFF
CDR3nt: TGTGCCAGCAGTGGCACTAGCGGGAGCTCCTACAATGAGCAGTTCTTC

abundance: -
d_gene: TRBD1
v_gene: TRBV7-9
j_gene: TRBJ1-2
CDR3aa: CASSLGGTGVPNYGYTF
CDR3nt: TGTGCCAGCAGCTTAGGAGGGACAGGGGTCCCTAACTATGGCTACACCTTC

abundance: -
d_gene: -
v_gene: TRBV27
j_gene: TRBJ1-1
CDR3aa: CASSPKIGREAFF
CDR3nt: TGTGCCAGCAGCCCAAAGATTGGGAGAGAAGCTTTCTTT

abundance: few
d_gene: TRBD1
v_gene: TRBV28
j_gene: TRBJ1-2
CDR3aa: CASSLGGQGNYYGYTF
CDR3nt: TGTGCCAGCAGTTTAGGCGGACAGGGTAATTACTATGGCTACACCTTC

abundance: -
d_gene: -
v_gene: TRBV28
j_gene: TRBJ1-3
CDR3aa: CASSFGNSGNTIYF
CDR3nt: TGTGCCAGCAGTTTCGGGAACTCTGGAAACACCATATATTTT

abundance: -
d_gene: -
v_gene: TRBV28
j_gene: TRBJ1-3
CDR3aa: CASFRQASGNTIYF
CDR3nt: TGTGCCAGCTTTCGGCAGGCCTCTGGAAACACCATATATTTT

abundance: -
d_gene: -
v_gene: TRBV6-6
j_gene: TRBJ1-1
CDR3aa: CASSYGDTRVAFF
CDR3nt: TGTGCCAGCAGTTACGGTGACACCCGAGTGGCTTTCTTT

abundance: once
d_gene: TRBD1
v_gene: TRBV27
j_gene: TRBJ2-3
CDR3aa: CASSLSTGGVDTQYF
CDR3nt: TGTGCCAGCAGTTTATCGACAGGGGGCGTAGATACGCAGTATTTT

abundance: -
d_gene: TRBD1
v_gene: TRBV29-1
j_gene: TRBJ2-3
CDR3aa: CSVGDSPSTDTQYF
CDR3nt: TGCAGCGTTGGGGACAGTCCTAGCACAGATACGCAGTATTTT

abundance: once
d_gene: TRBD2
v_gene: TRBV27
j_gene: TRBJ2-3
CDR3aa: CASSFSAGSTDTQYF
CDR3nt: TGTGCCAGCAGTTTCTCAGCGGGAAGCACAGATACGCAGTATTTT

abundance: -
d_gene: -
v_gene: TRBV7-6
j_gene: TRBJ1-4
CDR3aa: CASAAGGANEKLFF
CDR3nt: TGTGCCAGCGCAGCCGGGGGGGCAAATGAAAAACTGTTTTTT

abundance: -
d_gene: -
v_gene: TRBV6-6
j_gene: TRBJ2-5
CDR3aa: CASSTDTRETQYF
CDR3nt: TGTGCCAGCAGTACGGACACACGGGAGACCCAGTACTTC

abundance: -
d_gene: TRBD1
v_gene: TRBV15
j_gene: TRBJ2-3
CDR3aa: CATSRGDRAGPWPDVFGDTQYF
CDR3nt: TGTGCCACCAGCAGAGGGGACAGGGCTGGCCCATGGCCCGATGTTTTTGGTGATACGCAGTATTTT

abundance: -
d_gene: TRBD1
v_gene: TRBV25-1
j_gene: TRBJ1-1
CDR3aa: CASSDLTGIEAFF
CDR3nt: TGTGCCAGCAGTGACTTGACAGGGATTGAAGCTTTCTTT

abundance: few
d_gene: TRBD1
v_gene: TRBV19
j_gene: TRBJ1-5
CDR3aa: CASSSIDRDNQPQHF
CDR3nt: TGTGCCAGTAGCTCGATCGACAGGGACAATCAGCCCCAGCATTTT

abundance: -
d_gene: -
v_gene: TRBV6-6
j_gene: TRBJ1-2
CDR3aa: CASSYLPRGTVYGYTF
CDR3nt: TGTGCCAGCAGTTACCTCCCCCGGGGTACCGTCTATGGCTACACCTTC

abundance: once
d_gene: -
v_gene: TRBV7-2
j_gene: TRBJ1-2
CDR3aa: CASSFRAATGVGYGYTF
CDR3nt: TGTGCCAGCAGCTTTAGGGCCGCGACGGGGGTGGGGTATGGCTACACCTTC

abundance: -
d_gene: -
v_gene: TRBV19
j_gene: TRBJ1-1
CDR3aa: CASSPLFRGGAGTEAFF
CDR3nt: TGTGCCAGTAGTCCACTCTTCCGGGGGGGGGCTGGCACTGAAGCTTTCTTT

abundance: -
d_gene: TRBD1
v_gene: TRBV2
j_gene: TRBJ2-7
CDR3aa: CASRVSAGTGNGYEQYF
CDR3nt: TGTGCCAGCAGAGTCTCGGCCGGGACAGGGAACGGCTACGAGCAGTACTTC

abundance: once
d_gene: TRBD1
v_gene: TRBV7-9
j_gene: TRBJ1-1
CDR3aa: CASSLGARGYTEAFF
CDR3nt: TGTGCCAGCAGCTTAGGGGCCAGGGGGTACACTGAAGCTTTCTTT

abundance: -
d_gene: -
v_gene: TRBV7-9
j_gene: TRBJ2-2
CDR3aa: CASSSRGIANTGELFF
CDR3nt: TGTGCCAGCAGCTCCCGGGGAATCGCGAACACCGGGGAGCTGTTTTTT

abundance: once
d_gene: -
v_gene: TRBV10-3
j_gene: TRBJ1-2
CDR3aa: CAITKDSDYGYTF
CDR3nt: TGTGCCATCACCAAAGACAGTGACTATGGCTACACCTTC

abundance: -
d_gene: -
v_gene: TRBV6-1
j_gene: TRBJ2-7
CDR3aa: CASSPNGASEQYF
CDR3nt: TGTGCCAGCAGCCCCAATGGGGCGTCCGAGCAGTACTTC

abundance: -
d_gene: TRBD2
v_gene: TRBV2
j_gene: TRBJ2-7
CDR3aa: CASRPLAAPFKQYF
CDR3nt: TGTGCCAGCAGACCACTAGCGGCTCCTTTCAAGCAGTACTTC

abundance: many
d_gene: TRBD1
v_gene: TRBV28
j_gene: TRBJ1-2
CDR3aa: CASSVMDRGNGYTF
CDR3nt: TGTGCCAGCAGTGTGATGGACAGGGGAAATGGCTACACCTTC

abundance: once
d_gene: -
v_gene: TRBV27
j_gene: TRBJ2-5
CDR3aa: CASSLSAGWAETQYF
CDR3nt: TGTGCCAGCAGTTTATCCGCAGGGTGGGCAGAGACCCAGTACTTC

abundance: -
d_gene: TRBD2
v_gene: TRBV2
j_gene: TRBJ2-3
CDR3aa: CASSAGAGNVRTQYF
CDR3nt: TGTGCCAGCAGTGCAGGAGCGGGGAACGTGCGGACGCAGTATTTT

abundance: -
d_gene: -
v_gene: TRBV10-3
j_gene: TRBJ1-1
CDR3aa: CAISDPGRETEAFF
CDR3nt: TGTGCCATCAGTGATCCGGGGAGGGAGACTGAAGCTTTCTTT

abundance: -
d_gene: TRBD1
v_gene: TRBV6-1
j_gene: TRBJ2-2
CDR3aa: CASSEPRTGGTGELFF
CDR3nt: TGTGCCAGCAGTGAACCGCGGACAGGAGGCACCGGGGAGCTGTTTTTT

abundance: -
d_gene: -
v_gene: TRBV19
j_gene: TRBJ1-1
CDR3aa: CASSINRATEAFF
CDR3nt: TGTGCCAGTAGTATAAACAGGGCCACTGAAGCTTTCTTT

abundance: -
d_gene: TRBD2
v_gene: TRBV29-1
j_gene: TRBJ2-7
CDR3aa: CSVDLAGGGYEQYF
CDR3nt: TGCAGCGTTGATCTAGCGGGAGGAGGTTACGAGCAGTACTTC

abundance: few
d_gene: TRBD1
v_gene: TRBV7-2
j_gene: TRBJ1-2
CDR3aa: CASSSPDRATYGYTF
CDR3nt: TGTGCCAGCAGCTCCCCGGACAGGGCGACCTATGGCTACACCTTC

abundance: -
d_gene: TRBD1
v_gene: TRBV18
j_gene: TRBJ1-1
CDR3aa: CASSLPRTGNTEAFF
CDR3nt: TGTGCCAGCTCGCTTCCCCGGACAGGTAACACTGAAGCTTTCTTT

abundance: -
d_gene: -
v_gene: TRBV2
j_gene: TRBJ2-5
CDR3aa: CASKRRGETQYF
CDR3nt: TGTGCCAGCAAGAGGCGGGGCGAGACCCAGTACTTC

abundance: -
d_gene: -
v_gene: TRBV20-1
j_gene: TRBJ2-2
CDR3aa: CSAPRERELFF
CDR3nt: TGCAGTGCTCCTAGGGAGCGGGAGCTGTTTTTT

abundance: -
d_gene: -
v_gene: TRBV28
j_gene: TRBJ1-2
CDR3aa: CASSLTAYGYTF
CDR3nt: TGTGCCAGCAGTTTGACAGCTTATGGCTACACCTTC

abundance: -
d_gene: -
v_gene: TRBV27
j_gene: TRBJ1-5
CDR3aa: CASSLSFNQPQHF
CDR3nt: TGTGCCAGCAGTTTATCCTTCAATCAGCCCCAGCATTTT

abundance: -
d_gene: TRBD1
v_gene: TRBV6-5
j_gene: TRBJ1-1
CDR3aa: CASSSGQGGARAFF
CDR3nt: TGTGCCAGCAGCTCAGGACAGGGCGGGGCGCGGGCTTTCTTT

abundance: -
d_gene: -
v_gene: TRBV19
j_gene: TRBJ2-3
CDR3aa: CATGRGTDTQYF
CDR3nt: TGTGCCACCGGCCGGGGCACAGATACGCAGTATTTT

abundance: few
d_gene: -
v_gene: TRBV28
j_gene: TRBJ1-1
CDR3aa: CASSLSRGRVGPEAFF
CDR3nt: TGTGCCAGCAGTTTGTCTAGGGGCAGGGTGGGCCCTGAAGCTTTCTTT

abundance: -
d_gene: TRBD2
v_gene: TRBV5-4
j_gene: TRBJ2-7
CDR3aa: CASSNGLAGSYEQYF
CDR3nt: TGTGCCAGCAGCAACGGACTAGCGGGTTCCTACGAGCAGTACTTC

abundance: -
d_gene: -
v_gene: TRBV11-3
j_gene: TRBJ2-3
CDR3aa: CASSLDHSDTQYF
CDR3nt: TGTGCCAGCAGCTTAGATCACTCGGATACGCAGTATTTT

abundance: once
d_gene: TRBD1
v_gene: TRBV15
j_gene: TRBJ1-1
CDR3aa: CATSRGGTAEAFF
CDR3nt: TGTGCCACCAGCAGAGGGGGGACAGCTGAAGCTTTCTTT

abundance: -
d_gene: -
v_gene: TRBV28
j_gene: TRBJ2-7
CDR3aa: CASSLRPSSYEQYF
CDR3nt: TGTGCCAGCAGTTTGAGGCCGAGCTCCTACGAGCAGTACTTC

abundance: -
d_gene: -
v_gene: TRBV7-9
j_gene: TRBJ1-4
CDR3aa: CASSFIRGVREKLFF
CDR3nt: TGTGCCAGCAGCTTCATCAGGGGAGTGAGGGAAAAACTGTTTTTT

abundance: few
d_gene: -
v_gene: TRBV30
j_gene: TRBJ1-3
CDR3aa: CAWEVQSGNTIYF
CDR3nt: TGTGCCTGGGAGGTCCAGTCTGGAAACACCATATATTTT

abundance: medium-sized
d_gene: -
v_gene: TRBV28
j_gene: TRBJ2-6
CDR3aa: CASSLGTPAGANVLTF
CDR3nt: TGTGCCAGCAGTTTGGGGACACCCGCGGGGGCCAACGTCCTGACTTTC

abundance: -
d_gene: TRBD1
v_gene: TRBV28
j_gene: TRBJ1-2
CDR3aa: CASSLSRTGVLGYGYTF
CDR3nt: TGTGCCAGCAGTTTATCACGGACAGGAGTCCTTGGCTATGGCTACACCTTC

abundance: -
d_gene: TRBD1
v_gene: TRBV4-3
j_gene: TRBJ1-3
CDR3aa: CASSQDGQGVRNTIYF
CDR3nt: TGCGCCAGCAGCCAAGATGGCCAGGGGGTCCGGAACACCATATATTTT

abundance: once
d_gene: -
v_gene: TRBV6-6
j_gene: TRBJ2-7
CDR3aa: CASRRDSRMDF
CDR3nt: TGTGCCAGCAGGCGGGACAGTAGAATGGACTTC

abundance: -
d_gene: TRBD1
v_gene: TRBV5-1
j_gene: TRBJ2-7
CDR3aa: CASSRDSYEQYF
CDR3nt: TGCGCCAGCAGCAGGGACAGCTACGAGCAGTACTTC

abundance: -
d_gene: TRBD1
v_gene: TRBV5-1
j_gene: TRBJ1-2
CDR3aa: CASSTTGEGGYTF
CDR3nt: TGCGCCAGCAGCACGACAGGGGAGGGTGGCTACACCTTC

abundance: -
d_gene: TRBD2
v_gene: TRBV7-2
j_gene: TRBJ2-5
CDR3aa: CASIPRGGQETQYF
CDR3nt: TGTGCCAGCATCCCCCGCGGGGGACAAGAGACCCAGTACTTC

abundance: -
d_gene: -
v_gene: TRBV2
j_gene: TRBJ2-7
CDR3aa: CASSEGTEPYEQYF
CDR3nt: TGTGCCAGCAGTGAAGGGACAGAACCCTACGAGCAGTACTTC

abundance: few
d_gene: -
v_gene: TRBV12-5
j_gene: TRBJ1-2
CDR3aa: CASGLVRVSWEGYTF
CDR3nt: TGTGCTAGTGGTTTGGTACGGGTCTCGTGGGAGGGCTACACCTTC